The clone carrying this T cell receptor beta chain was observed once. Its target is not known. This CDR3 region has 16 residues. The V and J ends lost 6 bases and 0 bases respectively, with 15 bases between them. CDR1 and CDR2 from the germline V gene are MDHEN and SYDVKM. Using immunoSEQ multiplex PCR, the repertoire was profiled, and TCRdb retains in-frame clones only, with some absent. The sample lists roughly 27,000 clones, 95% seen once, with less than 1.5% in the top ten. The source of the sample is a study of T cell clonotyping in hematopoietic cell transplantation. Study results and limitations: CD4 and CD8 repertoire contributions could not be separated without sorting. Higher Inverse Simpson Index values in graft donor and pretransplant recipient predicted broader posttransplant TCR diversity. Pathologically expanded recipient clonotypes increased progressively from day 30 to day 180 as diversity fell. At the given depth, recipient repertoires were over 95% de novo clonotypes.

The TCR was taken from a middle-aged man in good health. Some clones in this sample may be carry-over from other donors' samples. Sequences were obtained from peripheral blood mononuclear cells. This rearrangement joins TRBV28 to TRBJ1-5, with D perhaps TRBD1 (6 bases). The CDR3 sequence: CASSITGHYSNQPQHF. CDR3 bases: TGTGCCAGCAGCATTACAGGGCATTATAGCAATCAGCCCCAGCATTTT.